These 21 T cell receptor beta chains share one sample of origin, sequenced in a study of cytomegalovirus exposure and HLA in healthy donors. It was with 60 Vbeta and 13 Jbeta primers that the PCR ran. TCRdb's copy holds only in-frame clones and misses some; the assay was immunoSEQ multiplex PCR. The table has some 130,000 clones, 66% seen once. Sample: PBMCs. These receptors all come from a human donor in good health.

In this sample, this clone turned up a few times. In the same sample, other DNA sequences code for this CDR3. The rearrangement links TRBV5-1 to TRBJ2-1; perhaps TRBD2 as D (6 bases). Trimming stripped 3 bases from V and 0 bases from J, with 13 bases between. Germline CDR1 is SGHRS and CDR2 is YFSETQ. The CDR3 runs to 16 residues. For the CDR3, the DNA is TGCGCCAGCAGCTGGGGGACTGCGAGCTCCTACAATGAGCAGTTCTTC. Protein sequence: CASSWGTASSYNEQFF.

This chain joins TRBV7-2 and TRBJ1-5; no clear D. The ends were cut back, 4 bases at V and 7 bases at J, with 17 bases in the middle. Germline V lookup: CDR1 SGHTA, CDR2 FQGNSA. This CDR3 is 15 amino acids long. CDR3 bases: TGTGCCAGCAGCTACGTCAGAGGTGGCGAACAGCCCCAGCATTTT. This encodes CASSYVRGGEQPQHF.

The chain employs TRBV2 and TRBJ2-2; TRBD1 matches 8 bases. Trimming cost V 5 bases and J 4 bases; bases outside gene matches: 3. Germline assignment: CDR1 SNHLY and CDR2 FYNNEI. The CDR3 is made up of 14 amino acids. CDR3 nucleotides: TGTGCCAGCAGTTGGACAGGGCCCACCGGGGAGCTGTTTTTT. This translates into CASSWTGPTGELFF.

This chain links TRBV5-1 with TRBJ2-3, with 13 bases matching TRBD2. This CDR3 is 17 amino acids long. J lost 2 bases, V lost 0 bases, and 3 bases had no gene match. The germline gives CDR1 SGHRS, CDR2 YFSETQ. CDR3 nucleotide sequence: TGCGCCAGCAGCTTGGGGACTAGCGGGAGAGCCACAGATACGCAGTATTTT. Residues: CASSLGTSGRATDTQYF.

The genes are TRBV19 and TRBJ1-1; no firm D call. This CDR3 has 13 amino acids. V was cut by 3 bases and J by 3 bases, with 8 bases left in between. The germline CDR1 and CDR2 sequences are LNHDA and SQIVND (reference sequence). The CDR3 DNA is TGTGCCAGTAGTATCGACACGGACACTGAAGCTTTCTTT. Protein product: CASSIDTDTEAFF.

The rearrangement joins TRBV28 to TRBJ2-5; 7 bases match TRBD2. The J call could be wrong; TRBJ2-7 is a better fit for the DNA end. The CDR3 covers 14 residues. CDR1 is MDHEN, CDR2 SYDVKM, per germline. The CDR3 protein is CASSAGVVVYEQYF. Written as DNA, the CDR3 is TGTGCCAGCAGTGCGGGAGTAGTAGTATACGAGCAGTACTTC.

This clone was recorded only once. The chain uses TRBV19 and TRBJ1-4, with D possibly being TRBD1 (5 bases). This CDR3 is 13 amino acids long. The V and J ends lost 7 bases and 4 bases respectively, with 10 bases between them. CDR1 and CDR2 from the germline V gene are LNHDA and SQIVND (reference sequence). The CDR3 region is CASKRQRNEKLFF. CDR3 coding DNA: TGTGCCAGTAAAAGACAGCGTAATGAAAAACTGTTTTTT.

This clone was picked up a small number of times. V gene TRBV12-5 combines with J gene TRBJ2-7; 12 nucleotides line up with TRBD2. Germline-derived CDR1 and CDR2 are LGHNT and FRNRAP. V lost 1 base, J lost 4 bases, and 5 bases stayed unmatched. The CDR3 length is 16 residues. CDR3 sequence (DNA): TGTGCTAGTGGTTTGGGGACTAGCGGGAACCAATACGAGCAGTACTTC. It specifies CASGLGTSGNQYEQYF.

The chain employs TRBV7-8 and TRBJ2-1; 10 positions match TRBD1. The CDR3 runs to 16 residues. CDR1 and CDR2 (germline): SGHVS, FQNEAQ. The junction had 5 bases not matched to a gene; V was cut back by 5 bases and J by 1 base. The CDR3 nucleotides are TGTGCCAGCAGCCCTCGGACAGGGGGTTCCTACAATGAGCAGTTCTTC. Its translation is CASSPRTGGSYNEQFF.

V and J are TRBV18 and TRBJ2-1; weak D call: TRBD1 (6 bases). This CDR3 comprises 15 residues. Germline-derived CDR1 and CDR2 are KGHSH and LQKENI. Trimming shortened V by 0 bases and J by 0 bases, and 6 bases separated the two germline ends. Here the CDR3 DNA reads TGTGCCAGCTCACCACCAGGGGGCTCCTACAATGAGCAGTTCTTC. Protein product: CASSPPGGSYNEQFF. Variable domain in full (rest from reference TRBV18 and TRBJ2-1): NAGVMQNPRHLVRRRGQEARLRCSPMKGHSHVYWYRQLPEEGLKFMVYLQKENIIDESGMPKERFSAEFPKEGPSILRIQQVVRGDSAAYFCASSPPGGSYNEQFFGPGTRLTVL.

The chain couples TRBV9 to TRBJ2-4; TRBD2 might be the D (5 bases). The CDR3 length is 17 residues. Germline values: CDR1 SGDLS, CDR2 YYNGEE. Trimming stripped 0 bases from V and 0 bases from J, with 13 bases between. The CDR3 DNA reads TGTGCCAGCAGCGTAGGGGCTGGAGGACTAGCCAAAAACATTCAGTACTTC. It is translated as CASSVGAGGLAKNIQYF.

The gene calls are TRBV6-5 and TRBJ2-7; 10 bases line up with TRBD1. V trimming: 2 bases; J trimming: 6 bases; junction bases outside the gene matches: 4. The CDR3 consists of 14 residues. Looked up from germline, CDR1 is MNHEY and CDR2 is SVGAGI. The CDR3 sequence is CASSYRGQGSEQYF. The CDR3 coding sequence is TGTGCCAGCAGTTACCGGGGACAGGGGAGCGAGCAGTACTTC.

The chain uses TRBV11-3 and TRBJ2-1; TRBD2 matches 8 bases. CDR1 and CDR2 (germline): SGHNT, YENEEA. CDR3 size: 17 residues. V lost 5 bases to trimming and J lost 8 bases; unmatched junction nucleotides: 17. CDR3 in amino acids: CASSTYMLGREEDEQFF. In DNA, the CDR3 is TGTGCCAGCAGCACTTACATGCTTGGGCGGGAGGAGGATGAGCAGTTCTTC. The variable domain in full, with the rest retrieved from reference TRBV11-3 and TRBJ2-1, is EAGVVQSPRYKIIEKKQPVAFWCNPISGHNTLYWYLQNLGQGPELLIRYENEEAVDDSQLPKDRFSAERLKGVDSTLKIQPAELGDSAVYLCASSTYMLGREEDEQFFGPGTRLTVL.

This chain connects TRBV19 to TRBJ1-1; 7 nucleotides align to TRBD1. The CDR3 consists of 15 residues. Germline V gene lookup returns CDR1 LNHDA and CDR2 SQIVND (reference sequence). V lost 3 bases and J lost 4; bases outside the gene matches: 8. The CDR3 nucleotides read TGTGCCAGTAGTATTTCCCAGGGGGACGGCACTGAAGCTTTCTTT. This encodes CASSISQGDGTEAFF.

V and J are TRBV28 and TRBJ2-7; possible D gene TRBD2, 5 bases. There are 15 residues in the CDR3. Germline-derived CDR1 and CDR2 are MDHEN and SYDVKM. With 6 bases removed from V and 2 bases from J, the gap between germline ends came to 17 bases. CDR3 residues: CASRPLRESTYEQYF. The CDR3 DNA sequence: TGTGCCAGCAGACCACTTAGGGAGTCAACCTACGAGCAGTACTTC.

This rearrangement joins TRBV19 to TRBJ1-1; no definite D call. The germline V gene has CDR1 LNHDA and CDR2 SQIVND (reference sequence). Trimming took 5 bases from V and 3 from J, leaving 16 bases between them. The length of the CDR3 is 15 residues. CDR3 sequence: CASSRRPSGDTEAFF. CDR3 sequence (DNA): TGTGCCAGTAGTCGACGGCCTTCCGGGGACACTGAAGCTTTCTTT.

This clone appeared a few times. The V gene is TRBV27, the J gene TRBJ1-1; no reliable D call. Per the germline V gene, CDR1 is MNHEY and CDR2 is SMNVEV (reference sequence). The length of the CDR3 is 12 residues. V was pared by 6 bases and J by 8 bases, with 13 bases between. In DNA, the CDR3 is TGTGCCAGCAGCCTGGAAGGGAGGGAAGCTTTCTTT. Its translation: CASSLEGREAFF.

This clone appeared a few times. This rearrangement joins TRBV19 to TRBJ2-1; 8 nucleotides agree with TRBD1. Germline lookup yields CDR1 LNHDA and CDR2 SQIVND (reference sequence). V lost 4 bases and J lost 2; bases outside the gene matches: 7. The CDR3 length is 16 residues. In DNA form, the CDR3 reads TGTGCCAGTAGTACCCGCGGACAGGGCACCTACAATGAGCAGTTCTTC. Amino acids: CASSTRGQGTYNEQFF.

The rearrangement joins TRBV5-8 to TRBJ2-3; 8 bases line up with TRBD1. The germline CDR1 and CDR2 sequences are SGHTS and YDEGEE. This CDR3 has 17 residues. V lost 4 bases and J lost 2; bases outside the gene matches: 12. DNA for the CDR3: TGTGCCAGCAGCGTATACGCAGGGGGCGGGATCACAGATACGCAGTATTTT. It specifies CASSVYAGGGITDTQYF.

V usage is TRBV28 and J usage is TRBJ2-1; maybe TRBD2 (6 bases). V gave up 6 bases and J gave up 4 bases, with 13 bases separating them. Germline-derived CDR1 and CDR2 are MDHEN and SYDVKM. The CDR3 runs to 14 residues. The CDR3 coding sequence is TGTGCCAGCAGCAACCCGGGACTTTACAATGAGCAGTTCTTC. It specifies CASSNPGLYNEQFF.

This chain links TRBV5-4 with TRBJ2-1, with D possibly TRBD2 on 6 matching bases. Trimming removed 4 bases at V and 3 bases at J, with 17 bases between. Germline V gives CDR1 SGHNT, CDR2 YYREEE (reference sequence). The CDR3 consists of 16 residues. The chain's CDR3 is CASSRGSVPSYNEQFF. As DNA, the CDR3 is TGTGCCAGCAGCCGGGGGTCGGTCCCAAGCTACAATGAGCAGTTCTTC.